The 32 T cell receptor beta chains listed next were all sequenced from one sample in a study of CD4 T cells in relation to SARS-CoV-2 and coronaviruses. What these receptors recognize is not known. This table comes from immunoSEQ multiplex PCR, and its TCRdb copy is limited to in-frame clones, with some not included. The data contain 20,000 or so clones, just over 75% of them seen just once; the ten biggest clones take up approximately 28%. CD4+ T cells from unexposed donors were obtained before the COVID-19 pandemic (2011-2018). After nine to ten days of culture, CD4+ T cells were isolated. Material for sequencing was CD4+ T cells from PBMCs, cultured in vitro. These receptors came from a human donor in good health.

This chain uses TRBV4-1 with TRBJ2-3, with TRBD2 as a possible D gene (6 bases). The CDR3 sequence is 15 residues long. Per germline, CDR1 MGHRA and CDR2 YSYEKL. Trimming cost V 4 bases and J 2 bases, with 13 bases left between them. DNA for the CDR3: TGCGCCAGCAGCCGGGGATGGGACTCCACAGATACGCAGTATTTT. Translating it yields CASSRGWDSTDTQYF.

The chain couples TRBV14 to TRBJ1-2; 7 nucleotides line up with TRBD1. The CDR3 extends over 15 amino acids. The V gene end was trimmed by 2 bases and the J gene end by 5 bases; junction bases not matched to a gene: 8. The germline CDR1 and CDR2 sequences are SGHDN and FVKESK. The CDR3 sequence: CASSQQNTGVYGYTF. The CDR3 DNA is TGTGCCAGCAGCCAACAAAATACAGGGGTTTATGGCTACACCTTC.

In its sample, this clone was seen a few times. This rearrangement joins TRBV11-2 to TRBJ1-6; D gene unclear. The V gene's germline CDR1 is SGHAT and CDR2 FQNNGV. V dropped 0 bases and J dropped 7 bases, with 4 bases sitting between them. CDR3 size: 13 residues. The CDR3 reads CASSLEDNSPLHF. The CDR3 DNA sequence: TGTGCCAGCAGCTTAGAAGACAATTCACCCCTCCACTTT. Complete variable domain (other parts from reference TRBV11-2 and TRBJ1-6): EAGVAQSPRYKIIEKRQSVAFWCNPISGHATLYWYQQILGQGPKLLIQFQNNGVVDDSQLPKDRFSAERLKGVDSTLKIQPAKLEDSAVYLCASSLEDNSPLHFGNGTRLTVT.

The chain recombines TRBV2 with TRBJ1-2, with 8 nucleotides matching TRBD1. Germline-derived CDR1 and CDR2 are SNHLY and FYNNEI. The CDR3 runs to 13 residues. The J segment lost 8 bases and the V segment lost 7 bases, leaving 9 bases of the junction unmatched. The CDR3 region is CASNEDRVGGYTF. In DNA, the CDR3 is TGTGCCAGCAACGAGGACAGGGTAGGGGGCTACACCTTC.

The rearrangement links TRBV15 to TRBJ2-5; 7 bases are shared with TRBD2. The CDR3 is made up of 14 amino acids. Germline V gene sequence: CDR1 LNHNV, CDR2 YYDKDF (reference sequence). The ends lost 0 bases at V and 5 bases at J; junction bases unmatched: 3. This CDR3 is CATSRDLLAETQYF. CDR3 nucleotide sequence: TGTGCCACCAGCAGAGATCTACTAGCGGAGACCCAGTACTTC.

The chain is built from TRBV20-1 and TRBJ2-7; 7 nucleotides line up with TRBD2. V lost 3 bases to trimming and J lost 2 bases; unmatched junction nucleotides: 7. CDR1 and CDR2 from the germline V gene are DFQATT and SNEGSKA (reference sequence). The CDR3 is 14 amino acids. The CDR3 DNA is TGCAGTGCTAGTTTCGGGGGGAGGGCCTACGAGCAGTACTTC. Translation gives CSASFGGRAYEQYF.

The chain is built from TRBV28 and TRBJ1-1; D call uncertain. Germline V gene sequence: CDR1 MDHEN, CDR2 SYDVKM. The V end was cut by 5 bases, the J end by 0 bases, with 10 bases between. CDR3 size: 14 residues. The CDR3 reads CASSMTQMNTEAFF. The CDR3 region has the DNA TGTGCCAGCAGTATGACACAAATGAACACTGAAGCTTTCTTT.

The chain uses TRBV25-1 and TRBJ2-1, with 9 bases that match TRBD1. The V and J ends lost 4 bases and 5 bases, in that order; junction bases with no gene match: 6. CDR3 length equals 15 residues. Germline V lookup: CDR1 MGHDK, CDR2 SYGVNS. Here the CDR3 DNA reads TGTGCCAGCAGTGCCCGGGACAGGGTGGACAATGAGCAGTTCTTC. It encodes CASSARDRVDNEQFF.

In its sample, this clone was seen once. The chain links TRBV10-2 to TRBJ1-1; D perhaps matches TRBD1 (6 bases). CDR3 length: 15 amino acids. Germline V gene lookup returns CDR1 WSHSY and CDR2 SAAADI. Trimming pared 8 bases from V and 3 bases from J, leaving 19 bases between. CDR3 loop: CASGGQIPLYTEAFF. The CDR3 DNA follows: TGCGCCAGCGGGGGGCAAATCCCCCTGTACACTGAAGCTTTCTTT.

The V gene is TRBV5-4, the J gene TRBJ2-2; 10 positions match TRBD1. Trimming removed 3 bases from V and 7 bases from J; junction bases left unmatched: 6. Per germline, CDR1 SGHNT and CDR2 YYREEE (reference sequence). The CDR3 totals 15 residues. CDR3 in DNA: TGTGCCAGCAGCTGGAGACAGGGGGCTGGCGGGGAGCTGTTTTTT. Protein product: CASSWRQGAGGELFF.

The chain links TRBV5-1 to TRBJ1-3; no definite D call. This CDR3 has 14 amino acids. Trimming stripped 0 bases from V and 0 bases from J, with 4 bases between. Germline V gives CDR1 SGHRS, CDR2 YFSETQ. In nucleotides, the CDR3 is TGCGCCAGCAGCTTGGATCTCTCTGGAAACACCATATATTTT. This sequence encodes CASSLDLSGNTIYF.

The V and J genes are TRBV19 and TRBJ2-2; D unclear. The CDR3 is 15 residues long. With 2 bases removed from V and 1 base from J, the gap between germline ends came to 8 bases. Germline CDR1 is LNHDA and CDR2 is SQIVND (reference sequence). The DNA of the CDR3 is TGTGCCAGTAGTATATTTTGGGGGAACACCGGGGAGCTGTTTTTT. It yields the protein CASSIFWGNTGELFF.

The chain is built from TRBV7-9 and TRBJ1-1, with D possibly being TRBD1 (5 bases). This CDR3 comprises 14 residues. Trimming shortened V by 2 bases and J by 5 bases, and 12 bases separated the two germline ends. Germline V gene lookup returns CDR1 SEHNR and CDR2 FQNEAQ (reference sequence). This CDR3 reads CASSLQTVGTEAFF. CDR3 bases: TGTGCCAGCAGCTTACAGACAGTGGGAACTGAAGCTTTCTTT.

This clone was seen more than once but under ten times. The rearrangement uses TRBV12-5 and TRBJ1-2, with D uncertain. The CDR3 has 13 amino acids. The V end was cut by 7 bases, the J end by 2 bases, with 11 bases between. Germline CDR1 is LGHNT and CDR2 is FRNRAP. CDR3 DNA sequence: TGTGCTAGTGCCCCCACCCGGAACTATGGCTACACCTTC. It translates to CASAPTRNYGYTF.

This clone was seen once. The chain employs TRBV10-2 and TRBJ1-1; no reliable D call. Germline CDR1 reads WSHSY; CDR2 reads SAAADI. The V and J ends lost 4 bases and 5 bases respectively, with 14 bases between them. The CDR3 loop spans 14 amino acids. The CDR3 DNA is TGCGCCAGCAGTGTCGAGGGAGGAACAACTGAAGCTTTCTTT. Translation gives CASSVEGGTTEAFF.

In this sample, this clone turned up a few times. V gene TRBV15 combines with J gene TRBJ2-7; 7 nucleotides align to TRBD2. After removal of 1 base from V and 2 bases from J, the junction contained 5 bases not matched to a gene. The CDR3 is 15 residues long. From germline, CDR1 is LNHNV and CDR2 YYDKDF (reference sequence). CDR3 in amino acids: CATSRAAGEAYEQYF. The CDR3 region has the DNA TGTGCCACCAGCAGAGCGGCGGGGGAAGCCTACGAGCAGTACTTC.

V and J are TRBV5-1 and TRBJ1-1; no reliable D call. CDR1 is SGHRS, CDR2 YFSETQ, per germline. The length of the CDR3 is 13 residues. V dropped 4 bases and J dropped 5 bases, with 12 bases sitting between them. The CDR3 nucleotides are TGCGCCAGCAGCACGGACCTTTTTACTGAAGCTTTCTTT. Its translation is CASSTDLFTEAFF.

The V call is TRBV19, the J call TRBJ1-5, with a weak D call TRBD1 (6 bases). The ends were cut back, 1 base at V and 4 bases at J, with 11 bases in the middle. The CDR3 spans 15 residues. Germline V gene sequence: CDR1 LNHDA, CDR2 SQIVND (reference sequence). CDR3: CASSIAGTPNQPQHF. In nucleotides, the CDR3 is TGTGCCAGTAGTATAGCCGGGACACCTAATCAGCCCCAGCATTTT.

This rearrangement joins TRBV11-2 to TRBJ2-2; tentatively, D is TRBD2 (6 bases). Germline loops: CDR1 SGHAT, CDR2 FQNNGV. V was shortened by 4 bases and J by 4 bases, with 13 bases between the two germline ends. The CDR3 spans 15 residues. CDR3: CASSSKRRGTGELFF. The CDR3 DNA reads TGTGCCAGCAGCTCTAAGCGGAGGGGCACCGGGGAGCTGTTTTTT.

This chain links TRBV10-3 with TRBJ1-1; D remains ambiguous. CDR1 ENHRY and CDR2 SYGVKD come from the germline V gene. This CDR3 has 14 residues. V shed 2 bases and J shed 1 base, with 8 bases lying between them. The CDR3 region has the DNA TGTGCCATCAGTGAGCGCCGGCAGAACACTGAAGCTTTCTTT. It is translated as CAISERRQNTEAFF.

This clone was seen once. The J gene is TRBJ1-6, the V gene TRBV19; no clear D. The V and J ends lost 5 bases and 10 bases respectively, with 15 bases between them. The V gene's germline CDR1 is LNHDA and CDR2 SQIVND (reference sequence). The CDR3 runs to 14 residues. CDR3 amino acids: CASSPHFPQSPLHF. The CDR3 DNA is TGTGCCAGTAGTCCCCATTTCCCGCAATCACCCCTCCACTTT.

As DNA, the CDR3 is TGTGCCTCTCAGGACAGCTCTGGAAACACCATATATTTT. This encodes CASQDSSGNTIYF. V gene TRBV19 combines with J gene TRBJ1-3, with a tentative D call TRBD1 (6 bases). The germline gives CDR1 LNHDA, CDR2 SQIVND (reference sequence). The CDR3 totals 13 residues. V was clipped by 11 bases and J by 0 bases, with 11 bases between them. The complete variable domain, with remaining parts taken from reference TRBV19 and TRBJ1-3, reads DGGITQSPKYLFRKEGQNVTLSCEQNLNHDAMYWYRQDPGQGLRLIYYSQIVNDFQKGDIAEGYSVSREKKESFPLTVTSAQKNPTAFYLCASQDSSGNTIYFGEGSWLTVV.

About this clone itself: Sequence at one end of the junction differs from germline and may be a read error. The chain is built from TRBV6-1 and TRBJ2-7, with D perhaps matching TRBD1 (5 bases). CDR1 MNHNS and CDR2 SASEGT come from the germline V gene. CDR3 length equals 14 residues. The CDR3 bases are TGTGCCAGCAGGGAAGGGATAGGGGATTCCGAGCAGTACTTC. Translating gives CASREGIGDSEQYF.

The chain joins TRBV10-3 to TRBJ1-2; D possibly corresponds to TRBD1 (6 bases). Germline V gene lookup returns CDR1 ENHRY and CDR2 SYGVKD. This CDR3 spans 12 amino acids. The germline V and J ends were trimmed by 11 bases and 4 bases, with 14 bases remaining between them. DNA for the CDR3: TGTGCCGCCCACGGGACATCCTATGGCTACACCTTC. This encodes CAAHGTSYGYTF.

This clone was found a few times. The CDR3 nucleotides are TGTGCCAGCAGCTTGGCCCGGACACTCCGCGGGGCCAACGTCCTGACTTTC. As protein: CASSLARTLRGANVLTF. The J gene is TRBJ2-6, the V gene TRBV5-6; D might be TRBD1 (5 bases). The CDR3 spans 17 residues. V lost 0 bases to trimming and J lost 4 bases, with 14 bases between them. Germline V CDR1 and CDR2: SGHDT, YYEEEE.

Of note for this clone: Other DNA sequences from this sample encode an identical CDR3 as well. This chain joins TRBV10-3 and TRBJ1-2; D unclear. Between the trimmed V and J ends, which lost 6 bases and 1 base, there was a span of 12 bases. The CDR3 is 14 amino acids. Germline V gene sequence: CDR1 ENHRY, CDR2 SYGVKD. The CDR3 region is CAISGTGDNYGYTF. DNA for the CDR3: TGTGCCATCAGCGGTACCGGAGATAACTATGGCTACACCTTC.

In this sample, this clone turned up once. The chain couples TRBV7-9 to TRBJ2-2; 9 positions agree with TRBD2. The CDR3 runs 15 residues. The germline V gene encodes CDR1 SEHNR and CDR2 FQNEAQ (reference sequence). The V and J ends lost 4 bases and 1 base, in that order; junction bases with no gene match: 1. CDR3 in DNA: TGTGCCAGCAGCTCACTAGCGGGGAACACCGGGGAGCTGTTTTTT. Translated: CASSSLAGNTGELFF.

This clone was counted only a few times. The CDR3 DNA is TGTGCCACCAGCAGAGGGCGAGCGGGAGTCGGTGAGACCCAGTACTTC. This sequence encodes CATSRGRAGVGETQYF. The chain is built from TRBV15 and TRBJ2-5, with 8 bases fitting TRBD2. This CDR3 has 16 amino acids. V shed 1 base, J shed 5 bases, and the junction held 9 bases outside the gene matches. From germline, CDR1 is LNHNV and CDR2 YYDKDF (reference sequence).

The DNA of the CDR3 is TGTGCCAGCAGCGGGACAGAGAACACCGGGGAGCTGTTTTTT. Its translation is CASSGTENTGELFF. The chain couples TRBV6-4 to TRBJ2-2; TRBD1 aligns across 7 bases. CDR3 length equals 14 residues. CDR1 and CDR2 (germline): MRHNA, SNTAGT. After removal of 6 bases from V and 1 base from J, the junction contained 2 bases not matched to a gene.

This chain links TRBV7-3 with TRBJ2-1; TRBD1 matches 11 bases. The CDR3 spans 15 residues. From germline, CDR1 is SGHTA and CDR2 FQGTGA. The trim removed 4 bases at V and 7 bases at J, leaving 6 bases unmatched. Here the CDR3 reads CASSWTGGEKNEQFF. CDR3 bases: TGTGCCAGCAGCTGGACAGGGGGCGAGAAGAATGAGCAGTTCTTC.

The rearrangement links TRBV5-4 to TRBJ2-2, with a possible D match to TRBD2 (5 bases). Trimming cost V 0 bases and J 0 bases, with 9 bases left between them. The CDR3 loop spans 16 amino acids. CDR1 SGHNT and CDR2 YYREEE come from the germline V gene (reference sequence). In DNA form, the CDR3 reads TGTGCCAGCAGCTTGGAGTCTAGCCCGAACACCGGGGAGCTGTTTTTT. Protein: CASSLESSPNTGELFF.

This sequence joins TRBV5-1 and TRBJ1-2; 8 bases line up with TRBD1. The CDR3 sequence is 13 residues long. V shed 6 bases and J 4 bases; nucleotides not matched to a gene: 5. Germline assignment: CDR1 SGHRS and CDR2 YFSETQ. The CDR3 bases are TGCGCCAGCAAACGGACAGGGAGCTATGGCTACACCTTC. This gives the protein CASKRTGSYGYTF. Full variable domain (remainder filled in from reference TRBV5-1 and TRBJ1-2): KAGVTQTPRYLIKTRGQQVTLSCSPISGHRSVSWYQQTPGQGLQFLFEYFSETQRNKGNFPGRFSGRQFSNSRSEMNVSTLELGDSALYLCASKRTGSYGYTFGSGTRLTVV.